This TCR beta chain is drawn from a study of blood T cell repertoires in COVID-19. About the study: Samples came from the United States, Italy and Spain, spanning acute and convalescent COVID-19. Sample material is recorded as cDNA or gDNA derived from T cells, B-cell-depleted T cells, or PBMCs.

This table comes from immunoSEQ multiplex PCR, and its TCRdb copy is limited to in-frame clones, with some not included. The sample holds roughly 140,000 clones; over 70% are singletons and the top ten take about 1.9%. Deletions cut 2 bases from V and 2 bases from J, with 6 bases between. This CDR3 spans 13 amino acids. Per the germline V gene, CDR1 is MNHEY and CDR2 is SVGAGI. With regard to this clone: This may be a read error: a much more frequent sequence differs by one nucleotide. This sample also contains other DNA sequences that code for the same CDR3.

This rearrangement joins TRBV6-5 to TRBJ1-1, with D unresolved. The clonotype was recovered from a woman aged 55 to 70 with acute or convalescent COVID-19. Sequenced material: peripheral blood. The CDR3 region has the DNA TGTGCCAGCAGTTACGAGGAAAACACTGAAGCTTTCTTT. This translates into CASSYEENTEAFF.